This T cell receptor beta chain was observed in a study of cytomegalovirus exposure and HLA in healthy donors. About the research overall: Earlier work reported roughly 120 million unique TCR beta sequences from 180 million or so T cells. The early release's HLA-typed donors yielded tens of millions of unique TCRs.

General study results and limits: Cytomegalovirus association was assigned to approximately 160 TCR beta chains.

As regards this clone: The antigen is not known.

V gave up 0 bases and J gave up 4 bases, with 15 bases separating them. The germline V gene has CDR1 SGDLS and CDR2 YYNGEE. The CDR3 totals 16 residues. Nominally healthy donors provided the samples, though records likely missed some immune exposures. The PCR used 60 Vbeta and 13 Jbeta primers. Assay: immunoSEQ multiplex PCR; the TCRdb copy retains only in-frame clones and omits some. Counted here are 150,000 to 200,000 clones, 77% occurring once; the ten biggest clones make up approximately 1.6%. The clonotype originates from a woman in her 30s in good health and CMV-seronegative. The chain is built from TRBV9 and TRBJ2-3; tentatively, D is TRBD2 (5 bases). Sequencing was performed on PBMCs. The CDR3 region is CASSVDTGVTADTQYF. CDR3 DNA sequence: TGTGCCAGCAGCGTAGATACCGGGGTAACGGCAGATACGCAGTATTTT.